The clone carrying this T cell receptor (beta chain) was seen at least ten times. Its cognate antigen is unknown. This library used about 400 ng RNA and molecular barcoded adaptors spanning alpha/delta and beta/gamma chains. TCRdb independently ran MiXCR on the reads; one entry per CDR3 protein. The profile shows about 57,000 distinct CDR3 sequences, around a fifth of them singletons. The sample is drawn from a study of read filtering for tumor transcriptome and immune sequencing. Study summary: Among patients, 17 to 20 were male and more than 11 female, aged about 47 to 80 (mean about 71).

Study outcomes and limitations: Sorted CD138-negative bone marrow cells were not purified T cells. Single-read clonotypes: about 81.9% of IR-seq clonotypes (around 4% of reads), about 75% of RNA-seq clonotypes (around 48% of reads).

The clonotype comes from a donor aged 40 or over with multiple myeloma. Sequenced input: a population of CD138-negative cells sorted from bone marrow.

CDR3 loop: CASSPSVGGNEQFF. The CDR3, as DNA: TGTGCCAGCAGCCCATCAGTGGGGGGCAATGAGCAGTTCTTC. The chain is built from TRBV7-9 and TRBJ2-1, with D perhaps TRBD2 (6 bases). Trimming shortened V by 5 bases and J by 6 bases, and 14 bases separated the two germline ends. The CDR3 has 14 residues. CDR1 is SEHNR, CDR2 FQNEAQ, per germline (reference sequence).